This T cell receptor beta chain is drawn from a study of T cells after yellow fever vaccination. General observations from the study: Bulk-population clonotypes that are abundant could appear as contaminants in FACS-sorted repertoires. Weaker, the secondary response had a peak occurring faster, on day 5 versus 15. Subsequent booster samples again held most clones from primary vaccination (96% CD4, 88% CD8).

TCRdb used MiXCR to reprocess the 5' RACE reads, holding one entry per CDR3 protein. The sample has hundreds of thousands of distinct CDR3 sequences, 18% seen once. On this clonotype itself: Antigen unknown.

Germline V gene data show CDR1 as ENHRY and CDR2 as SYGVKD. V was clipped by 6 bases and J by 0 bases, with 10 bases between them. This CDR3 is 14 amino acids long. The source material was PBMCs, sampled before the yellow fever booster vaccination. The sequence was collected from a man between 18 and 29 years old who received the YFV17D yellow fever vaccine. The rearrangement uses TRBV10-3 and TRBJ2-3; D possibly corresponds to TRBD2 (5 bases). The DNA of the CDR3 is TGTGCCATCAGACCCAGGACTAGCACAGATACGCAGTATTTT. Protein sequence: CAIRPRTSTDTQYF.